The 25 T cell receptor beta chains in this list originate from one sample, sequenced in a study of blood T cell repertoires in COVID-19 (dated by TCRdb to between 2020 and 2021). Libraries were built with the immunoSEQ multiplex PCR assay. Held by TCRdb, this immuneACCESS table contains in-frame sequences only and omits some clones. Under half of the omission traces to an unresolved V gene where checked; the cause of the rest is unknown. This sample has about 270,000 clones in its table, and around nine tenths of those were observed once. Approximately 9.4% of the sample rests with the top ten. The sample was peripheral blood. The receptors derive from a man aged 35 to 55 who had recovered from COVID-19.

The chain carries TRBV7-2 and TRBJ2-7; tentative D call: TRBD2 (5 bases). V lost 1 base, J lost 7 bases, and 17 bases lay in between. Germline loops: CDR1 SGHTA, CDR2 FQGNSA. CDR3 length: 15 residues. The CDR3 DNA follows: TGTGCCAGCAGCTTAGATCAGCGGATAACTCGGGAGCAGTACTTC. This codes for CASSLDQRITREQYF.

This clone showed up just a few times. The rearrangement joins TRBV5-1 to TRBJ2-7, with TRBD1 matching over 7 bases. The germline V gene has CDR1 SGHRS and CDR2 YFSETQ. The CDR3 has 15 residues. V shed 2 bases, J shed 2 bases, and the junction held 7 bases outside the gene matches. CDR3 bases: TGCGCCAGCAGCTTCCTCGGACAGGTACCCTACGAGCAGTACTTC. Encoded protein: CASSFLGQVPYEQYF.

V is TRBV7-2 and J is TRBJ2-3; 9 nucleotides agree with TRBD2. Germline V CDR1 and CDR2: SGHTA, FQGNSA. CDR3 length equals 16 residues. V lost 5 bases, J lost 1 base, and 7 bases stayed unmatched. CDR3 residues: CASSDGTSHRTDTQYF. CDR3 bases: TGTGCCAGCAGCGACGGGACTAGCCACCGCACAGATACGCAGTATTTT.

This sequence joins TRBV28 and TRBJ1-2, with no clear D. The germline V gene has CDR1 MDHEN and CDR2 SYDVKM. The CDR3 has 14 residues. Trimming removed 4 bases at V and 9 bases at J, with 18 bases between. DNA for the CDR3: TGTGCCAGCAGTTCCACCCTCGCATTGAGGAGCTACACCTTC. The encoded protein is CASSSTLALRSYTF.

The chain is built from TRBV7-2 and TRBJ2-3; TRBD2 agrees at 15 bases. The V gene's germline CDR1 is SGHTA and CDR2 FQGNSA. CDR3 length: 19 residues. Trimming at V came to 5 bases and at J to 7 bases, leaving 16 bases not matched to a gene. The CDR3 DNA reads TGTGCCAGCAGCCTAAGGCCCGGGACTAGCGGGGGGCGAGATAATACGCAGTATTTT. Encoded protein: CASSLRPGTSGGRDNTQYF.

As for this clone: Other DNA sequences from this sample encode an identical CDR3 as well. The DNA for the CDR3 is TGTGCCAGCAGCCAAGCTGTCAGTAACTATGGCTACACCTTC. Protein product: CASSQAVSNYGYTF. V usage is TRBV3-1 (or the pseudogene TRBV3-2) and J usage is TRBJ1-2; D not certain. The germline V gene encodes CDR1 LGHDT and CDR2 YNNKEL (reference sequence). Trimming cost V 1 base and J 1 base, with 7 bases left between them. This CDR3 region has 14 residues.

The J gene is TRBJ1-1, the V gene TRBV11-1; D ambiguous. Trimming removed 3 bases from V and 8 bases from J, with 13 bases in between. CDR3 length equals 13 residues. Germline V gene sequence: CDR1 SGHAT, CDR2 FQDESV (reference sequence). The chain's CDR3 is CASSFGRFNEAFF. The CDR3, as DNA: TGTGCCAGCAGCTTCGGGAGGTTCAACGAAGCTTTCTTT.

This clone was counted a single time. This chain joins TRBV11-2 and TRBJ2-2; possibly TRBD1 for D (6 bases). The germline gives CDR1 SGHAT, CDR2 FQNNGV. The CDR3 totals 15 residues. Trimming took off 3 bases at V and 4 bases at J, with 12 bases between the two ends. DNA for the CDR3: TGTGCCAGCAGCTTGTGGGGGCAAAGCACCGGGGAGCTGTTTTTT. Amino acids: CASSLWGQSTGELFF. Filled out from reference TRBV11-2 and TRBJ2-2, the complete variable domain reads EAGVAQSPRYKIIEKRQSVAFWCNPISGHATLYWYQQILGQGPKLLIQFQNNGVVDDSQLPKDRFSAERLKGVDSTLKIQPAKLEDSAVYLCASSLWGQSTGELFFGEGSRLTVL.

This clone has only a few counts. The chain combines TRBV9 with TRBJ2-2; a possible D gene is TRBD1 (5 bases). The germline V gene has CDR1 SGDLS and CDR2 YYNGEE. Trimming stripped 4 bases from V and 7 bases from J, with 14 bases between. This CDR3 comprises 14 residues. CDR3 DNA sequence: TGTGCCAGCAGCACGCAGGGTATGGGCGGGGAGCTGTTTTTT. It yields the protein CASSTQGMGGELFF.

The count of this clone is one. The V gene is TRBV19, the J gene TRBJ2-2; 9 nucleotides match TRBD2. The CDR3 loop spans 17 amino acids. The V gene's germline CDR1 is LNHDA and CDR2 SQIVND (reference sequence). V was pared by 3 bases and J by 3 bases, with 8 bases of the junction left unmatched. The CDR3 sequence: CASSMARLAGDTGELFF. CDR3 nucleotides: TGTGCCAGTAGTATGGCCCGCTTAGCGGGAGACACCGGGGAGCTGTTTTTT.

The chain recombines TRBV4-1 with TRBJ2-7; D might be TRBD2 (7 bases). Germline CDR1 is MGHRA and CDR2 is YSYEKL. This CDR3 contains 16 residues. V dropped 2 bases and J dropped 4 bases, with 18 bases sitting between them. CDR3 nucleotides: TGCGCCAGCAGCCAACATTACAGGGTGGGGGGGTACGAGCAGTACTTC. Translated, it gives CASSQHYRVGGYEQYF.

The chain couples TRBV11-2 to TRBJ1-3; tentative D call: TRBD1 (5 bases). CDR3 size: 15 residues. Germline V CDR1 and CDR2: SGHAT, FQNNGV. The V gene lost 5 bases and the J gene lost 5 bases, with 16 bases spanning the gap. DNA of the CDR3: TGTGCCAGCAGCCTCGGTGGGGGGTCGAGAAACACCATATATTTT. Translation gives CASSLGGGSRNTIYF.

J is TRBJ2-1 and V is TRBV4-1; 9 bases map to TRBD2. With V trimmed by 2 bases and J by 5 bases, 4 bases remained unmatched. CDR3 length: 15 amino acids. Looked up from germline, CDR1 is MGHRA and CDR2 is YSYEKL. The CDR3 here is CASSQRLAENNEQFF. The DNA for the CDR3 is TGCGCCAGCAGCCAACGACTAGCGGAGAACAATGAGCAGTTCTTC.

The rearrangement joins TRBV9 to TRBJ1-4; TRBD1 matches 7 bases. There are 13 residues in the CDR3. Losses at the gene ends were 7 bases for V and 6 bases for J; bases not matched to a gene: 6. In germline, CDR1 is SGDLS, CDR2 YYNGEE. CDR3 loop: CASARGTDEKLFF. CDR3 DNA: TGTGCCAGCGCGAGGGGGACAGATGAAAAACTGTTTTTT.

V gene TRBV5-6 combines with J gene TRBJ2-7; D is perhaps TRBD1 (5 bases). Germline lookup yields CDR1 SGHDT and CDR2 YYEEEE. Trimming cost V 1 base and J 4 bases, with 9 bases left between them. The CDR3 length is 13 residues. CDR3 amino acids: CASSLLRGYEQYF. The DNA for the CDR3 is TGTGCCAGCAGCTTGCTAAGGGGATACGAGCAGTACTTC.

The table lists this clone with a count of one. The V gene is TRBV5-1, the J gene TRBJ1-2, with 7 nucleotides matching TRBD1. The germline V gene encodes CDR1 SGHRS and CDR2 YFSETQ. This CDR3 region has 13 residues. Trimming at V came to 4 bases and at J to 8 bases, leaving 8 bases not matched to a gene. The CDR3: CASSPEGARGYTF. The CDR3 DNA reads as TGCGCCAGCAGCCCGGAGGGGGCGCGAGGCTACACCTTC.

The chain joins TRBV7-2 to TRBJ2-1; TRBD1 is a possible D gene (5 bases). Trimming pared 2 bases from V and 6 bases from J, leaving 8 bases between. Germline V CDR1 and CDR2: SGHTA, FQGNSA. This CDR3 is 13 amino acids long. In nucleotides, the CDR3 is TGTGCCAGCAGCTTACTAAGGGGCAATGAGCAGTTCTTC. This translates into CASSLLRGNEQFF.

The rearrangement uses TRBV10-3 and TRBJ1-2; 9 bases are shared with TRBD1. Germline V lookup: CDR1 ENHRY, CDR2 SYGVKD. The CDR3 has 14 amino acids. V dropped 2 bases and J dropped 6; count of bases not matched to a gene: 4. DNA of the CDR3: TGTGCCATCAGTGAGCCCTACAGGGGGCATGGCTACACCTTC. It is translated as CAISEPYRGHGYTF.

V usage is TRBV4-3 and J usage is TRBJ2-6, with D possibly TRBD1 on 6 matching bases. Germline CDR1 and CDR2: LGHNA and YSLEER. This CDR3 has 18 amino acids. V was pared by 3 bases and J by 4 bases, with 19 bases between. The CDR3 spells CASSQITGSLGGANVLTF. CDR3 sequence (DNA): TGCGCCAGCAGCCAGATAACAGGGAGTCTCGGGGGGGCCAACGTCCTGACTTTC.

The chain is built from TRBV27 and TRBJ1-3; D gene unclear. Germline V lookup: CDR1 MNHEY, CDR2 SMNVEV (reference sequence). The germline V and J ends were trimmed by 4 bases and 0 bases, with 16 bases remaining between them. This CDR3 comprises 17 residues. The CDR3 DNA follows: TGTGCCAGCAGTTCCCCCGGGTTACCTTACTCTGGAAACACCATATATTTT. Its protein is CASSSPGLPYSGNTIYF.

The chain joins TRBV11-2 to TRBJ2-7; 8 bases are shared with TRBD1. The germline V gene encodes CDR1 SGHAT and CDR2 FQNNGV. The CDR3 totals 14 residues. With V trimmed by 1 base and J by 7 bases, 6 bases remained unmatched. CDR3 nucleotide sequence: TGTGCCAGCAGCTTAGGACAGGGGCCAGGTGAGCAGTACTTC. This encodes CASSLGQGPGEQYF. Drawing the rest from reference TRBV11-2 and TRBJ2-7, the complete variable domain is EAGVAQSPRYKIIEKRQSVAFWCNPISGHATLYWYQQILGQGPKLLIQFQNNGVVDDSQLPKDRFSAERLKGVDSTLKIQPAKLEDSAVYLCASSLGQGPGEQYFGPGTRLTVT.

The chain combines TRBV19 with TRBJ2-5; 10 bases agree with TRBD2. Germline-derived CDR1 and CDR2 are LNHDA and SQIVND (reference sequence). Germline trimming cut 6 bases from V and 4 bases from J; bases unmatched to any gene: 8. There are 15 residues in the CDR3. CDR3 nucleotide sequence: TGTGCCAGTAGATCTAGCGGGAGAATCGGAGAGACCCAGTACTTC. Its translation: CASRSSGRIGETQYF.

The count of this clone is one. The genes are TRBV27 and TRBJ2-3; D not certain. Per germline, CDR1 MNHEY and CDR2 SMNVEV (reference sequence). With 4 bases removed from V and 3 bases from J, the gap between germline ends came to 17 bases. The CDR3 contains 16 residues. The CDR3 sequence: CASSSLSGGETDTQYF. CDR3 in DNA: TGTGCCAGCAGTTCACTAAGTGGCGGTGAGACAGATACGCAGTATTTT.

The V call is TRBV5-4, the J call TRBJ1-2, with 10 bases identical to TRBD1. CDR1 is SGHNT, CDR2 YYREEE, per germline (reference sequence). With V trimmed by 4 bases and J by 0 bases, 6 bases remained unmatched. The CDR3 contains 16 residues. CDR3 region: CASSQTGGAANYGYTF. The CDR3 DNA sequence: TGTGCCAGCAGCCAGACAGGGGGCGCAGCTAACTATGGCTACACCTTC. Full variable domain (rest looked up from reference TRBV5-4 and TRBJ1-2): ETGVTQSPTHLIKTRGQQVTLRCSSQSGHNTVSWYQQALGQGPQFIFQYYREEENGRGNFPPRFSGLQFPNYSSELNVNALELDDSALYLCASSQTGGAANYGYTFGSGTRLTVV.

The V gene is TRBV10-1, the J gene TRBJ1-1; no clear D. CDR3 length: 14 amino acids. CDR1 and CDR2 from the germline V gene are WNHNN and SYGVQD (reference sequence). Trimming stripped 0 bases from V and 1 base from J, with 6 bases between. CDR3 sequence: CASSESRRNTEAFF. CDR3 nucleotide sequence: TGCGCCAGCAGTGAGTCCCGGAGGAACACTGAAGCTTTCTTT.